This passage covers 10 T cell receptor beta chains from one sample sequenced in a study of T cells in Graves' hyperthyroidism and ophthalmopathy. TCR beta CDR3 regions were amplified from RNA. RT-PCR in the first round (using the HTBI primer set) targeted the TCR CDR3. TCRdb called the multiplex PCR reads again in MiXCR, with one record for every CDR3 protein. In the table there are fewer than 750,000 distinct CDR3 sequences, about half of which are singletons. The specimen sequenced was peripheral blood or thyroid tissue (not recorded which). These receptor sequences come from a woman aged 18-29 years with Graves' hyperthyroidism.

In regard to this clonotype: The junction departs from germline at one end; a sequencing error may be responsible. The chain recombines TRBV7-2 with TRBJ1-6; 7 nucleotides match TRBD1. Looked up from germline, CDR1 is SGHTA and CDR2 is FQGNSA. This CDR3 is 18 amino acids long. CDR3 in DNA: TGCGCCAGCAGCCAAAACCATTGGGGACAGAAAAGGGGGTCACCCCTCCACTTT. Its protein product is CASSQNHWGQKRGSPLHF.

This clonotype occurred once. Germline is not matched at one junction end, which may reflect a read error. V usage is TRBV6-1 and J usage is TRBJ2-7, with 9 positions matching TRBD1. This CDR3 is 15 amino acids long. Germline CDR1 reads MNHNS; CDR2 reads SASEGT. The CDR3, as DNA: TGTGCCAGCAGCCGGAAGGGACAGGGAGCCTACGAGCAGTGCTTC. Translated, it gives CASSRKGQGAYEQCF.

Of note for this clonotype: The final CDR3 position lacks the conserved phenylalanine or tryptophan, pointing to a likely read error. It is unclear where the CDR3 begins or ends on the DNA, so no DNA is shown, and the CDR3 is as TCRdb lists it. CDR3 sequence reads: CASSLDVGGDY. The rearrangement joins TRBV5-1 to TRBJ1-1. The CDR3 length is 11 residues, termini included. The germline V gene encodes CDR1 SGHRS and CDR2 YFSETQ.

This clonotype was counted at least ten times. The rearrangement links TRBV12-5 to TRBJ1-1; TRBD1 is a possible D gene (5 bases). Trimming stripped 2 bases from V and 12 bases from J, with 13 bases between. CDR1 is LGHNT, CDR2 FRNRAP, per germline. This CDR3 contains 12 residues. The CDR3 region is CASGLRGSVSFF. CDR3 DNA: TGTGCTAGTGGTTTGCGGGGGAGCGTGTCTTTCTTT.

This clonotype occurred a few times. The chain couples TRBV5-1 to TRBJ2-2; no definite D call. Trimming shortened V by 1 base and J by 2 bases, and 6 bases separated the two germline ends. The germline V gene encodes CDR1 SGHRS and CDR2 YFSETQ. The length of the CDR3 is 14 residues. CDR3 protein: CASSLRLNTGELFF. The DNA of the CDR3 is TGCGCCAGCAGCTTGCGGCTTAACACCGGGGAGCTGTTTTTT.

This clonotype was recorded many times. The chain carries TRBV7-9 and TRBJ1-5, with D unresolved. Germline V CDR1 and CDR2: SEHNR, FQNEAQ (reference sequence). This CDR3 is built from 13 residues. V was trimmed by 1 base and J by 4 bases, leaving 5 bases between them. The CDR3: CASSLDWNQPQHF. The CDR3 DNA reads as TGTGCCAGCAGCTTAGATTGGAATCAGCCCCAGCATTTT.

On this clonotype: A read error may explain this, as a much larger clone is one base away. The conserved phenylalanine or tryptophan is not found at the CDR3 terminus, so this likely reflects a read error. The chain recombines TRBV7-9 with TRBJ2-7; tentatively, D is TRBD1 (5 bases). Per germline, CDR1 SEHNR and CDR2 FQNEAQ (reference sequence). This CDR3 contains 13 residues. Trimming stripped 6 bases from V and 2 bases from J, with 11 bases between. CDR3 coding DNA: TGTGCCAGCAGTTCCGACAGCGCCTACGAGCAGTACCTC. It is translated as CASSSDSAYEQYL.

This clonotype was observed at least ten times. The chain joins TRBV12-3 or TRBV12-4 to TRBJ2-5, with TRBD2 identical over 7 bases. The junction had 11 bases not matched to a gene; V was cut back by 6 bases and J by 1 base. The CDR3 covers 16 residues. CDR3 sequence (DNA): TGTGCCAGCAGCCCTTTATTACTAGCGACCCAAGAGACCCAGTACTTC. Protein product: CASSPLLLATQETQYF.

At least ten counts were recorded for this clonotype. This sequence joins TRBV5-1 and TRBJ2-7, with 9 bases identical to TRBD1. The germline V gene has CDR1 SGHRS and CDR2 YFSETQ. The CDR3 loop spans 12 amino acids. CDR3 protein: CVPRDRDYEQYF. The CDR3 DNA reads as TGCGTGCCCCGGGACAGGGACTACGAGCAGTACTTC.

The rearrangement uses TRBV3-1 and TRBJ2-5, with 10 nucleotides matching TRBD2. The CDR3 totals 15 residues. V lost 4 bases, J lost 2 bases, and 4 bases stayed unmatched. CDR1 and CDR2 from the germline V gene are LGHDT and YNNKEL (reference sequence). This chain's CDR3 is CASSLGLARQETQYF. In DNA, the CDR3 is TGTGCCAGCAGCCTGGGACTAGCGAGACAAGAGACCCAGTACTTC.